This note documents a single T cell receptor (beta chain) sequence. Its specificity is unknown. These data come from a study of CD4+ T cells in melanoma. With 5 bases removed from V and 10 bases from J, the gap between germline ends came to 15 bases. Germline CDR1 LNHDA, CDR2 SQIVND (reference sequence). This CDR3 contains 13 residues. General study results and limits: CD8+ T cell, macrophage and B cell function reportedly correlated with neoantigen-specific CD4+ T cells. Neoantigen-specific CD4+ T cells in melanoma reportedly had diverse differentiation states.

This table comes from immunoSEQ multiplex PCR, and its TCRdb copy is limited to in-frame clones, with some not included. Among roughly 12,000 clones listed, roughly 69% were seen once. The V and J genes are TRBV19 and TRBJ2-1; D ambiguous. Sequencing used cells from a culture (not recorded whether cultured in vitro). This receptor was obtained from a human donor with melanoma. For the CDR3, the DNA is TGTGCCAGTAGTCCCCGTGCCCCCAAGGAGCAGTTCTTC. It encodes CASSPRAPKEQFF.